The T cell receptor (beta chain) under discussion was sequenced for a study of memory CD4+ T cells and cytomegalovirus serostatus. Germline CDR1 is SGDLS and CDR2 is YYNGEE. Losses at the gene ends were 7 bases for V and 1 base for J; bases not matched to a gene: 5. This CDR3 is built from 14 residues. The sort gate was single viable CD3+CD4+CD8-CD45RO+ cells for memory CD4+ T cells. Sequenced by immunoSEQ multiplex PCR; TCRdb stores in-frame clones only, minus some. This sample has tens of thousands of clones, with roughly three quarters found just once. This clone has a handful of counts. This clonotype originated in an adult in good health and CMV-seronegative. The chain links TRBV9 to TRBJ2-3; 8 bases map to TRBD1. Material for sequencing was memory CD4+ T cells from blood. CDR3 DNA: TGTGCCAGCCAGACAGGGGAGGGCACAGATACGCAGTATTTT. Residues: CASQTGEGTDTQYF.